These 26 T cell receptor beta chains share one sample of origin, sequenced in a study of OX40 agonist ivuxolimab in advanced cancers. TCRdb's copy holds only in-frame clones and misses some; the assay was immunoSEQ multiplex PCR. The table includes some 18,000 clones, approximately 70% detected once. The sequencing here drew on CD4+ or CD8+ T cells sorted from blood, taken in a trial of the OX40 agonist ivuxolimab. The receptors come from an adult with an advanced solid tumor such as melanoma, head and neck, liver or kidney cancer.

This chain joins TRBV5-1 and TRBJ2-1; TRBD1 is a possible D gene (5 bases). The CDR3 has 12 amino acids. Trimming removed 4 bases at V and 8 bases at J, with 10 bases between. Germline V gives CDR1 SGHRS, CDR2 YFSETQ. CDR3 bases: TGCGCCAGCAGCGTTAAAGGGGATGAGCAGTTCTTC. Translation gives CASSVKGDEQFF.

This clone was recorded once. The rearrangement uses TRBV2 and TRBJ2-7; 10 bases line up with TRBD2. Trimming took 2 bases from V and 7 from J; bases not matched to a gene: 5. CDR1 and CDR2 from the germline V gene are SNHLY and FYNNEI. CDR3 length: 14 residues. The CDR3 DNA reads as TGTGCCAGCAGTGAAACTAGCGGGATAAAGGAGCAGTACTTC. This sequence encodes CASSETSGIKEQYF.

This chain joins TRBV28 and TRBJ2-3; maybe TRBD2 (5 bases). The CDR3 spans 16 residues. V was cut by 6 bases and J by 2 bases, with 18 bases left in between. Germline lookup yields CDR1 MDHEN and CDR2 SYDVKM. CDR3 in DNA: TGTGCCAGCAGCCCTGACCTCGGGGTTAACACAGATACGCAGTATTTT. Translated: CASSPDLGVNTDTQYF.

The table lists this clone with a few counts. V and J are TRBV28 and TRBJ2-1; maybe TRBD2 (5 bases). Trimming shortened V by 3 bases and J by 7 bases, and 16 bases separated the two germline ends. This CDR3 is 15 amino acids long. Per germline, CDR1 MDHEN and CDR2 SYDVKM. CDR3 sequence reads: CASSFPSGERNEQFF. The CDR3 DNA reads TGTGCCAGCAGTTTTCCCTCCGGGGAGCGTAATGAGCAGTTCTTC.

This chain uses TRBV6-5 with TRBJ1-1; D may be TRBD1 (6 bases). Trimming took off 6 bases at V and 4 bases at J, with 12 bases between the two ends. The CDR3 has 13 amino acids. CDR1 is MNHEY and CDR2 is SVGAGI in the germline V gene. The CDR3 DNA follows: TGTGCCAGCAGGCAGGGACAACTCACTGAAGCTTTCTTT. Its protein is CASRQGQLTEAFF.

This clone has only one observation. The chain is built from TRBV10-3 and TRBJ2-2; the match to TRBD2 covers 13 bases. Per the germline V gene, CDR1 is ENHRY and CDR2 is SYGVKD. This CDR3 contains 17 residues. After removal of 3 bases from V and 3 bases from J, the junction contained 4 bases not matched to a gene. CDR3 nucleotides: TGTGCCATCAGTGACCCGACTAGCGGGAGGCACACCGGGGAGCTGTTTTTT. Translation: CAISDPTSGRHTGELFF.

The V and J genes are TRBV10-3 and TRBJ2-5; D remains ambiguous. The V end was cut by 7 bases, the J end by 4 bases, with 16 bases between. Germline lookup yields CDR1 ENHRY and CDR2 SYGVKD. CDR3 length equals 14 residues. CDR3 sequence (DNA): TGTGCCATCACCGAGCCTGACCGCGGAGAGACCCAGTACTTC. Translation gives CAITEPDRGETQYF.

J is TRBJ1-1 and V is TRBV28; TRBD1 agrees at 8 bases. The ends lost 7 bases at V and 1 base at J; junction bases unmatched: 2. The CDR3 runs to 13 residues. Germline assignment: CDR1 MDHEN and CDR2 SYDVKM. CDR3 DNA: TGTGCCAGCACAGGGGGCCCGAACACTGAAGCTTTCTTT. Translated: CASTGGPNTEAFF. Filled out from reference TRBV28 and TRBJ1-1, the complete variable domain reads DVKVTQSSRYLVKRTGEKVFLECVQDMDHENMFWYRQDPGLGLRLIYFSYDVKMKEKGDIPEGYSVSREKKERFSLILESASTNQTSMYLCASTGGPNTEAFFGQGTRLTVV.

The chain couples TRBV6-5 to TRBJ1-1; TRBD1 matches 7 bases. Germline-derived CDR1 and CDR2 are MNHEY and SVGAGI. J gave up 4 bases and V 4 bases, and 6 bases lay outside the gene matches. The CDR3 loop spans 14 amino acids. CDR3 nucleotide sequence: TGTGCCAGCAGTTCAAACAGGGGAGGCACTGAAGCTTTCTTT. It translates to CASSSNRGGTEAFF.

In its sample, this clone was seen a few times. The chain joins TRBV5-1 to TRBJ2-7; 9 nucleotides match TRBD2. The CDR3 length is 15 residues. In germline, CDR1 is SGHRS, CDR2 YFSETQ. V trimming: 0 bases; J trimming: 7 bases; junction bases outside the gene matches: 8. The CDR3, as DNA: TGCGCCAGCAGCTTGGCCAGCGGGGGGCCTCAGGAGCAGTACTTC. Its protein is CASSLASGGPQEQYF.

V is TRBV7-9 and J is TRBJ2-4; 8 bases line up with TRBD2. Losses at the gene ends were 1 base for V and 4 bases for J; bases not matched to a gene: 3. Germline CDR1 reads SEHNR; CDR2 reads FQNEAQ (reference sequence). This CDR3 has 15 residues. In DNA form, the CDR3 reads TGTGCCAGCAGCTTAGTGGCTAGCGGGAAAAACATTCAGTACTTC. Translation: CASSLVASGKNIQYF.

The chain has TRBV11-2 and TRBJ1-4; the match to TRBD1 covers 7 bases. The CDR3 covers 19 residues. V shed 1 base and J 5 bases; nucleotides not matched to a gene: 16. Germline-derived CDR1 and CDR2 are SGHAT and FQNNGV. The CDR3 nucleotides read TGTGCCAGCAGCTTAGGGTTTGGGACCTCAGGGGGGCGGAATGAAAAACTGTTTTTT. Its protein product is CASSLGFGTSGGRNEKLFF.

The chain links TRBV14 to TRBJ1-2; D remains unclear. Trimming removed 6 bases from V and 3 bases from J, with 14 bases in between. Germline CDR1 SGHDN, CDR2 FVKESK. This CDR3 has 14 residues. The CDR3 DNA sequence: TGTGCCAGCAGTAACGGAGAAGTCGACTATGGCTACACCTTC. This sequence encodes CASSNGEVDYGYTF.

The chain is built from TRBV7-9 and TRBJ1-1; D not resolved. The CDR3 has 13 amino acids. CDR1 is SEHNR and CDR2 is FQNEAQ in the germline V gene (reference sequence). V dropped 5 bases and J dropped 1 base, with 8 bases sitting between them. In DNA form, the CDR3 reads TGTGCCAGCAGCCCCGGGGAGAACACTGAAGCTTTCTTT. Its translation is CASSPGENTEAFF.

V usage is TRBV2 and J usage is TRBJ2-7; D is possibly TRBD1 (5 bases). CDR3 length: 13 residues. V dropped 11 bases and J dropped 7 bases, with 21 bases sitting between them. In germline, CDR1 is SNHLY, CDR2 FYNNEI. The CDR3 region is CASAVNQGWEQYF. In nucleotides, the CDR3 is TGTGCCTCAGCAGTGAATCAGGGCTGGGAGCAGTACTTC.

This chain uses TRBV7-9 with TRBJ1-4; D might be TRBD1 (6 bases). Germline V gives CDR1 SEHNR, CDR2 FQNEAQ (reference sequence). Trimming removed 4 bases from V and 3 bases from J, with 12 bases in between. The CDR3 contains 15 residues. DNA of the CDR3: TGTGCCAGCAGCTCCAACAGGGCTGCTAATGAAAAACTGTTTTTT. Amino acids: CASSSNRAANEKLFF.

The V and J genes are TRBV14 and TRBJ2-1; D is possibly TRBD2 (6 bases). Germline V CDR1 and CDR2: SGHDN, FVKESK. V dropped 2 bases and J dropped 8 bases, with 13 bases sitting between them. The length of the CDR3 is 14 residues. The CDR3 spells CASSQPAGGYEQFF. The CDR3 bases are TGTGCCAGCAGCCAACCAGCCGGGGGATATGAGCAGTTCTTC.

The chain employs TRBV7-6 and TRBJ2-7; 7 bases line up with TRBD2. J lost 2 bases, V lost 5 bases, and 6 bases had no gene match. The CDR3 is 14 amino acids. The germline V gene encodes CDR1 SGHVS and CDR2 FNYEAQ. CDR3 sequence: CASSPSSGPYEQYF. The CDR3 DNA sequence: TGTGCCAGCAGCCCCTCTAGCGGCCCCTACGAGCAGTACTTC.

By its share, this clone is medium-sized. A junction end diverges from the germline sequence, so it may reflect a read error. The V gene is TRBV28, the J gene TRBJ1-2; D not resolved. The CDR3 spans 13 residues. CDR1 and CDR2 from the germline V gene are MDHEN and SYDVKM. DNA for the CDR3: TGTGCCAGCGCTGGTGCTTCTAACTATGACTACACCTTC. This translates into CASAGASNYDYTF.

This clone has just a few counts. V gene TRBV11-2 combines with J gene TRBJ1-2, with a tentative D call TRBD1 (5 bases). The CDR3 spans 12 residues. V shed 5 bases and J shed 4 bases, with 8 bases lying between them. Germline V gene data show CDR1 as SGHAT and CDR2 as FQNNGV. In DNA, the CDR3 is TGTGCCAGCAGCCCGGGGGGCTATGGCTACACCTTC. This translates into CASSPGGYGYTF.

The genes are TRBV28 and TRBJ2-1; 11 nucleotides align to TRBD2. This CDR3 is built from 15 residues. Germline V lookup: CDR1 MDHEN, CDR2 SYDVKM. Trimming removed 7 bases from V and 6 bases from J; junction bases left unmatched: 8. In nucleotides, the CDR3 is TGTGCCAGCACCTTACGCCTAGCGGGAGGCAATGAGCAGTTCTTC. Translated: CASTLRLAGGNEQFF.

This clone occurred once. The chain employs TRBV28 and TRBJ1-2; D is ambiguous. Germline CDR1 is MDHEN and CDR2 is SYDVKM. The CDR3 length is 13 residues. Trimming left V 2 bases short and J 2 bases short, with 6 bases between. CDR3 sequence: CASSLVSNYGYTF. The DNA for the CDR3 is TGTGCCAGCAGTTTAGTCAGCAACTATGGCTACACCTTC.

This clone was observed once. The chain employs TRBV15 and TRBJ1-1, with 9 bases identical to TRBD1. Looked up from germline, CDR1 is LNHNV and CDR2 is YYDKDF (reference sequence). The trim removed 4 bases at V and 11 bases at J, leaving 11 bases unmatched. The length of the CDR3 is 14 residues. This CDR3 reads CATSKSGTGSDAFF. The DNA of the CDR3 is TGTGCCACCAGCAAATCCGGGACAGGGTCAGACGCTTTCTTT.

V usage is TRBV27 and J usage is TRBJ2-7; D might be TRBD2 (6 bases). The germline V gene has CDR1 MNHEY and CDR2 SMNVEV (reference sequence). The length of the CDR3 is 15 residues. V was pared by 2 bases and J by 7 bases, with 18 bases between. The CDR3 loop is CASSLAHYGSSEQYF. As DNA, the CDR3 is TGTGCCAGCAGTTTAGCCCACTACGGGAGTTCAGAGCAGTACTTC.

The J gene is TRBJ2-2, the V gene TRBV6-1; tentatively, D is TRBD2 (5 bases). With 4 bases removed from V and 9 bases from J, the gap between germline ends came to 9 bases. CDR1 is MNHNS, CDR2 SASEGT, per germline. This CDR3 has 12 residues. CDR3 region: CASSASPWELFF. CDR3 nucleotide sequence: TGTGCCAGCAGTGCTAGCCCCTGGGAGCTGTTTTTT.

The V gene is TRBV27, the J gene TRBJ2-4; D is possibly TRBD2 (5 bases). Trimming took 5 bases from V and 2 from J, leaving 10 bases between them. Looked up from germline, CDR1 is MNHEY and CDR2 is SMNVEV (reference sequence). The length of the CDR3 is 14 residues. The CDR3: CASSVSGSKNIQYF. Here the CDR3 DNA reads TGTGCCAGCAGTGTCTCGGGATCCAAAAACATTCAGTACTTC.